This TCR beta chain appears in the sequencing data of a study of T cell repertoires in cytomegalovirus infection. Study-wide context: Public TCR beta signatures marked donors with CMV infection and the matching HLA.

The table lists this clonotype with many counts. Its antigen is not known. Study findings and constraints: Identification of carriers of CMV plus the relevant HLA was performed using cumulative public TCR beta family frequency.

MiXCR was run by TCRdb on the reads, yielding one entry per CDR3 protein. The table shows about 260,000 distinct CDR3 sequences, with approximately 8.3% occurring only once. V dropped 0 bases and J dropped 3 bases, with 5 bases sitting between them. The CDR3 has 13 residues. Germline assignment: CDR1 SGHTA and CDR2 FQGNSA. The V and J genes are TRBV7-2 and TRBJ1-2; D unresolved. The source of this sequence is a human donor in good health (CMV status not recorded). Some clones in this sample may be carry-over from other donors' samples. The sequenced material came from PBMCs. The CDR3 DNA follows: TGTGCCAGCAGCTTAGCAGACGACTATGGCTACACCTTC. This translates into CASSLADDYGYTF.